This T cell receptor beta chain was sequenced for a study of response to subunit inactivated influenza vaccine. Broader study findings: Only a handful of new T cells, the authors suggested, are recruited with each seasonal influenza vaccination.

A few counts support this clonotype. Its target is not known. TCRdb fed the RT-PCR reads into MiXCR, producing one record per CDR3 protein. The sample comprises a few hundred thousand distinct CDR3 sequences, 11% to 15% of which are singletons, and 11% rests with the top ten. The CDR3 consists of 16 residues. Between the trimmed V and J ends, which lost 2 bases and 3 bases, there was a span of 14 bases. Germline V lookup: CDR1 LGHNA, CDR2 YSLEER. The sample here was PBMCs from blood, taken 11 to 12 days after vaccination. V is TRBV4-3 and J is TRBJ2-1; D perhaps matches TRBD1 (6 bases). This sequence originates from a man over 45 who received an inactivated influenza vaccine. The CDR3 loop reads CASSQLPGTFYNEQFF. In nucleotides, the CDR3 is TGCGCCAGCAGCCAACTTCCCGGGACATTCTACAATGAGCAGTTCTTC.